This entry is about one T cell receptor (beta chain). The data are from a study of blood T cell repertoires in COVID-19. For the study at large: T cells, B-cell-depleted T cells, or PBMCs supplied cDNA or gDNA.

Germline loops: CDR1 SGHNT, CDR2 YYREEE (reference sequence). The CDR3 loop spans 13 amino acids. Between the trimmed V and J ends, which lost 2 bases and 3 bases, there was a span of 5 bases. Only in-frame clones appear in the TCRdb table, and some are missing; sequencing was by immunoSEQ multiplex PCR. The sample lists over 90,000 clones, 89% seen once, with over 15% in the top ten. The sequenced sample consisted of peripheral blood. The receptor was isolated from a woman at least 80 years old in a cohort sampled during active COVID-19. V is TRBV5-4 and J is TRBJ2-2; D is ambiguous. CDR3 nucleotides: TGTGCCAGCAGCTTCTTAGACACCGGGGAGCTGTTTTTT. Its protein is CASSFLDTGELFF.